This T cell receptor beta chain was recorded in a study of cytomegalovirus exposure and HLA in healthy donors listed by TCRdb under 2017. Background for the entire study: An earlier analysis of several hundred of the donors reported over 250 Gb of sequence data and around 120 million unique TCR beta sequences obtained from approximately 180 million T cells. The study was designed to test whether signatures of past pathogen exposure could be identified by cataloging public T cell receptors. Along with the roughly 710-subject first cohort, a separate validation cohort of about 110 different subjects was used. Roughly 310 gigabases of sequencing data and 80 million or so unique TCR sequences were included in an early release covering roughly 600 HLA-typed donors. A later genetic analysis took genome-wide SNP genotypes for about 60% of the roughly 670 donors and used that subset as a discovery cohort. Because of strong linkage in the cohort, five DR-DQ haplotypes were treated as single units for association and clustering. The genetic ancestry cluster associated with self-reported Caucasian donors included roughly four fifths of the 350 to 500 genotyped donors. Donor age, sex, ethnicity and CMV serostatus were compiled alongside the repertoire data. Typing coverage varied by locus: roughly 620-640 donors for A, B, C, DRB1 and DQB1; roughly 510 for DQA1; more than 600 for DPA1; approximately 490 for DPB1. Across about 380 genotyped donors of the cohort, an average of about 220,000 unique TCR beta nucleotide sequences per donor were sequenced, and 15% to 20% of those sequences were non-productive. Rather than using new phenotypic data, the later analysis identified candidate immune exposures from TCR beta sequences and from how often those sequences occurred across donors. The T cell repertoires of under 700 subjects were profiled by immunosequencing and related to cytomegalovirus serostatus. In a later analysis, previously published TCR beta repertoires from some 640 donors were re-analyzed and high-resolution HLA genotyping was added so that TCR occurrence patterns could be studied. Class I and class II HLA loci were covered by the typing at four-digit resolution. All discovery cohort repertoires had been generated using a single sequencing platform. To predict cytomegalovirus infection status, the study combined high-throughput TCR immunosequencing, statistical association of individual TCRs with disease status, and machine learning. An earlier analysis of more than 450 of the donors used high-throughput TCR beta sequencing to judge whether each TCR beta V gene segment behaved as functional or pseudogenic. Findings and caveats that apply to the study as a whole: A later analysis reported that several top co-occurrence clusters appeared linked to parvovirus B19, influenza, CMV and Epstein-Barr virus. In vitro tests confirmed that a few of the cytomegalovirus-associated TCR beta chains recognize cytomegalovirus antigens. Because HLA typing was unavailable for some donors at each locus, only the typed subset was used in association tests. According to the authors, the approach could potentially be generalized to other disease states and immunological phenotypes. Only TCR beta chains were sequenced in this cohort, and the absence of alpha or paired-chain data limited detectable features. According to a later analysis, most CMV-associated TCR beta chains appeared to be HLA-restricted, and the HLA associations seemed to be driven largely by CMV exposure. Because counts were too low, 15 to 20 rarely observed V segments, including chromosome 9 orphons, were left out of the earlier analysis of over 550 of the donors. According to a later genetic analysis, donors in an Asian-associated ancestry cluster had fewer N-insertions in productive TCRs than the approximately 670-donor mean. A later genetic analysis associated a missense DCLRE1C variant with V-gene and J-gene trimming of TCR beta chains, and an independent cohort replicated the association. For the cohort, immune exposure information was limited to CMV serostatus. An earlier analysis of 587 of the donors showed that most TCR beta V segments appeared in productive rearrangements either about 87% or about 30% of the time, which broadly matched IMGT annotations. The presence/absence analyses assumed that sequencing depth was roughly uniform across donors, and that assumption may not be true. A cluster of highly shared sequence variants was judged likely to be a technical artifact of the sequencing pipeline. The 87-base-pair reads could not distinguish some IMGT-functional V segments, including TRBV6-2 and TRBV6-3, so those segments were excluded. The classifier was reported to diagnose cytomegalovirus status with high specificity and sensitivity in both the original cohort and the validation cohort. A further reported finding was that TCR beta sequences accurately predicted the HLA-A and HLA-B alleles for most subjects in the first cohort. Across donors, most TCR sequences were observed very rarely, whereas some public TCRs were present in many individuals. The study listed 150 to 200 TCR beta chains as associated with cytomegalovirus. A later analysis found that TCR association rates varied across HLA loci, with DRB1 alleles showing the most associated TCRs and HLA-C alleles the fewest. Strong co-occurrence of HLA alleles, especially DR and DQ, made assigning TCR associations to individual alleles difficult. In a later analysis, HLA-associated TCR beta chains were found to be more clonally expanded and to have lower generation probabilities than equally common non-associated chains. Linkage disequilibrium might explain the correlated functional status among segregating V segments, but an unknown experimental factor could not be ruled out. Specific HLA alleles were associated with 15,000 to 20,000 TCR beta sequences at a false discovery rate of 0.05 in a later analysis.

The cohort consisted of 600 to 750 healthy bone marrow donors. At the time of sampling, every cohort member was nominally healthy, though immune exposures that went unrecorded were likely present. The donor tested CMV seropositive and was one of the 289 seropositive cohort members. Each donor provided a peripheral blood sample, and peripheral blood mononuclear cells were used for TCR beta sequencing. Genomic DNA was extracted from the blood cell samples with the Qiagen DNeasy Blood Extraction Kit. Of note for this clone: The clone's antigen remains unknown. Base qualities are not provided; no much larger clone lies one nucleotide away.

Library preparation used the immunoSEQ multiplex PCR assay. The multiplex PCR relied on a mix of 60 forward primers for TCR Vbeta segments and 13 reverse primers for TCR Jbeta segments. Amplification of the CDR3 region of rearranged TCR beta genes was performed with a multiplex PCR assay on genomic DNA. The Illumina HiSeq System was used to sequence the amplified TCR beta libraries as 87-base-pair reads. Per the authors' processing: In a later analysis, tens of millions of unique TCR beta chains were counted across the roughly 670 repertoires, and roughly 11 million of these chains were shared by at least two donors. A nearest-neighbor algorithm error-corrected the raw reads and collapsed the reads into unique sequences, merging closely related sequences to remove PCR and sequencing errors. Alignment of CDR3 sequences to IMGT reference sequences was used to assign V, D and J gene segments. For a sequence to be retained, a match of at least six nucleotides to both a V gene segment and a J gene segment was required. A rearrangement was called productive if the CDR3 had no stop codons and remained in frame with V and J, and every other rearrangement was called non-productive. CDR3 was defined according to IMGT convention as the region running from the second conserved V-encoded cysteine to the conserved J-encoded phenylalanine. In an earlier analysis of 500 to 650 of the donors, sequences lacking an unambiguous match to a single V gene segment were excluded. An earlier analysis of fewer than 650 of the donors classified V segments as functional when productive rearrangements were above 56.7% and as segregating when the standard deviation between donors was above 5%. To diagnose cytomegalovirus status from the catalog of TCR beta chain sequences, a statistical classification framework was built. A later analysis assigned V and J genes by comparing TCR nucleotide sequences with IMGT/GENE-DB human TR gene sequences. The TCRdist pipeline was used in a later analysis to assign CDR3 sequences and most-parsimonious VDJ recombination scenarios. A later analysis defined each TCR beta chain by its CDR3 amino acid sequence plus V-gene family, and excluded reads lacking a unique V-gene family. As a way to deal with suspected cross-contamination and a sequencing artifact, a later analysis dropped roughly 600 nucleotide sequences that were highly shared and had low generation probability. In a later analysis, a clonal expansion index was calculated for each public chain from normalized within-repertoire ranks of inferred template counts. Generation probabilities in a later analysis came from a VDJ recombination model fitted to out-of-frame rearrangements, and those results were checked against IGoR. In a later analysis, hypergeometric tests were used to score TCR-TCR, TCR-HLA and TCR-CMV co-occurrence, with a repertoire-size bias correction applied to TCR pairs. In a later analysis, false discovery rates were estimated by permuting HLA or CMV assignments 20 times. A later analysis grouped co-occurring TCRs with DBSCAN, adding TCRdist sequence similarity when clustering within HLA-allele-positive subsets. Repertoires with fewer than 30,000 or more than 120,000 public chains, plus five repertoires with anomalous nucleotide sharing, were excluded from co-occurrence clustering. TCRdb stores this immuneACCESS table with in-frame sequences only. Part of the clones is absent; in the studies checked, under half of the shortfall reflects unresolved V genes, and no reason is known for the rest. V and J calls and clone size are given by that table; D and trimming were obtained from the DNA. Here the sample has 180,000 or so clones; over 75% occur a single time. Jointly, the top ten make up roughly 5.8% of the sample.

In the germline V gene (reference sequence), CDR1 corresponds to MNHEY and CDR2 to SMNVEV. The CDR3, from cysteine to phenylalanine, totals 11 residues. Only CDR3 DNA is held: 33 bases, read in frame from base 1. V and J lose 3 bases and 3 bases, and a span of 3 bases separates them. The chain was built from TRBV27 and TRBJ2-7; a confident D gene designation cannot be given. The TCR was taken from a man between 40 and 49 years old in good health and CMV-seropositive. The sample consisted of PBMCs. The DNA sequence is TGTGCCAGCAGTTTCCGCTACGAGCAGTACTTC. The resulting protein is CASSFRYEQYF.